This T cell receptor beta chain is drawn from a study of blood T cell repertoires in COVID-19. In the study overall: The United States, Italy and Spain provided the acute and convalescent COVID-19 samples. T cells, B-cell-depleted T cells, or PBMCs supplied cDNA or gDNA.

Germline-derived CDR1 and CDR2 are SGHRS and YFSETQ. The CDR3 has 16 amino acids. Germline trimming cut 0 bases from V and 6 bases from J; bases unmatched to any gene: 5. Here immunoSEQ multiplex PCR was the method, and the copy in TCRdb shows in-frame clones only, minus some. The sample lists about 73,000 clones; roughly nine tenths were seen once. The chain carries TRBV5-1 and TRBJ2-2, with 10 nucleotides matching TRBD1. This sequence originates from an elderly man with acute or convalescent COVID-19. The specimen sequenced was peripheral blood. CDR3 bases: TGCGCCAGCAGCTTGGAAGTAGGGACAGGGGCCGGGGAGCTGTTTTTT. Amino acid sequence: CASSLEVGTGAGELFF.